This T cell receptor beta chain emerged from a study of T-cell reconstitution after alpha-beta-depleted transplantation in children. The study's findings and limits: As was reported, about two months after transplant, alpha-beta T cells came from several hundred expanded graft clones. At the one-year point after transplant, T-cell counts and TCRbeta diversity were found to come mostly from T cells that had been newly produced. Recipient T cells and thymic progenitors that survived gave rise to the high TCRbeta diversity observed at day 60 in some patients.

Germline lookup yields CDR1 DFQATT and CDR2 SNEGSKA (reference sequence). V shed 0 bases and J shed 4 bases, with 10 bases lying between them. The CDR3 contains 14 residues. This clonotype came up many times. The target antigen is unknown. Preparation of the TCRbeta library used unique molecular identifiers. TCRdb passed the PCR reads through MiXCR, listing each CDR3 protein once. The data show roughly 790,000 distinct CDR3 sequences, roughly 15% seen once. V usage is TRBV20-1 and J usage is TRBJ1-5; no clear D. The sequencing here drew on PBMCs, mostly from graft donor cells, taken 360 days after TCRalphabeta/CD19-depleted stem cell transplant. The receptor was isolated from a male patient aged 10-17 years who had a stem cell transplant for acute lymphoblastic leukemia, so the T cells may come from the graft donor. CDR3 amino acids: CSARDPLVNQPQHF. The DNA of the CDR3 is TGCAGTGCTAGAGATCCGCTCGTTAATCAGCCCCAGCATTTT.